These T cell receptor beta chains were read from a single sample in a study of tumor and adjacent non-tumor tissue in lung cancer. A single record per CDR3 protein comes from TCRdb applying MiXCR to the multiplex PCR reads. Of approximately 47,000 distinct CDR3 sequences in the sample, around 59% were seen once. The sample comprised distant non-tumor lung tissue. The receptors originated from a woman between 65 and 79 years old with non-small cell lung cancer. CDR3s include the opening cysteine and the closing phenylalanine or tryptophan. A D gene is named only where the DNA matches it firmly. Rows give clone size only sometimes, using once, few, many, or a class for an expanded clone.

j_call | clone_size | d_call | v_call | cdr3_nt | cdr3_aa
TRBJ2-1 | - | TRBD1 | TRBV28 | TGTGCCAGCATACAGGACAGGACTTACAATAAGCAGTTCTTC | CASIQDRTYNKQFF
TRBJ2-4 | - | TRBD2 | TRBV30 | TGTGCCTGGAGTAGGATTAGCGGGGCCCTAGCCAAAAACAATCAGTACTTC | CAWSRISGALAKNNQYF
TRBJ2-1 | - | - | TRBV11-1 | TGTGCCGGCAGTTACCTTTCCTGGGCTGAGCAGTTCTTC | CAGSYLSWAEQFF
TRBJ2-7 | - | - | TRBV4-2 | TGTGCCAGCAGCCAAGAGGCCAGCTACGAGCAGCACTTT | CASSQEASYEQHF
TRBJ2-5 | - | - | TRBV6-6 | TGTGCCAGCAGCCCCGCGTTTGGGACCCAGTATTTC | CASSPAFGTQYF
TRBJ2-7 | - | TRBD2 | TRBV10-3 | TGTGCCATCAGTGAGGGGACTAGCGGTTCTTACGTACAGTACTTC | CAISEGTSGSYVQYF
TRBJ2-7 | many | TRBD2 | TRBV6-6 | TGTGCCAGCAGTTCAAGACTAGCGGGAGGGCCCCGGAGCTCCTACGAGCAGTACTTC | CASSSRLAGGPRSSYEQYF
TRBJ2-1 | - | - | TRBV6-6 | TGTACCAGCAGTTACCCGGGGGACCACCCTGGGAATGGGCAGTTCTTC | CTSSYPGDHPGNGQFF
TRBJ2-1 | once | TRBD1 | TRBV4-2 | TGTGCCAGCAGCCACGGAGCAGGGGGCACCGTCAATGAGCAGTTTTTC | CASSHGAGGTVNEQFF
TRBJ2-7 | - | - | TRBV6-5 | TGTGCCAGCACTACGCAAGTGGAGGGACCCTGCGAACAGTACTTC | CASTTQVEGPCEQYF
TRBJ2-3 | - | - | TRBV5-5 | TGTGCCAGCAGCATGTTAGATCATCGAGATAGCACAGATACGCAGTATTTT | CASSMLDHRDSTDTQYF
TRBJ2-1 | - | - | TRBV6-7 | TGTGCCAGCAGTTACGTCTGGACGGTGTTGGATGTGCAGTTCTTC | CASSYVWTVLDVQFF
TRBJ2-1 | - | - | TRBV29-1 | TGCAGCGTTGCCCCTAGTAGACACAATGAGCACTTCTTC | CSVAPSRHNEHFF
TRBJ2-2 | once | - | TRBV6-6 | TGTCCCAGCAGTCCCACCGGGGGCGACACCGGGGAGCTGTTTTTT | CPSSPTGGDTGELFF
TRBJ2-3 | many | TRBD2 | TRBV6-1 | TGTGCCAGCAGCTTACTAGCGGGAGGCACAGATACGCAGTATTTT | CASSLLAGGTDTQYF
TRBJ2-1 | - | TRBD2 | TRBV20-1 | TGCAGTGCTATTAGCGGGGGTTCCTACAATGAGCAGTTCTTC | CSAISGGSYNEQFF
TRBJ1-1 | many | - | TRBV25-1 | TGTGCCAGCAGTGGAGTCCCCAAAACTGAAGCTTTCTTT | CASSGVPKTEAFF
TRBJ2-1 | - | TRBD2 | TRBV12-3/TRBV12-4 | TGTACCAGCAGACACCGGCTAGCGGGAGGGGGTGAGCAGTTCTTC | CTSRHRLAGGGEQFF
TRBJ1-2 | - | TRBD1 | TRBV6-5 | TGTCCCAGCAGACGCGACAACCCGACAGGGTCCTATGGCTACACCTTC | CPSRRDNPTGSYGYTF
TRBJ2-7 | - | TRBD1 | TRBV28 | TGTGCCAGCAATCGCACCGGGACAGGGGGGAGTGAGTACTTC | CASNRTGTGGSEYF
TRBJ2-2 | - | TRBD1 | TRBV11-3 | TGTATCAGCAGTTCCCTTACAGGGGGGACCGGGGAGCTGTTTTTT | CISSSLTGGTGELFF
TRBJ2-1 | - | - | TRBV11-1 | TGTACCAGCAGCTTACTTGATAGCTACTACAATGAGCAGTTCTTC | CTSSLLDSYYNEQFF
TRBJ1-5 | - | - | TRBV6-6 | TGTGCCAGCAACGCGGACCCAAATCAGTCCCAGCACTTT | CASNADPNQSQHF